This TCR beta chain came from a study of shared T cell receptors in the human thymus. The assay was immunoSEQ multiplex PCR, and TCRdb's table has in-frame clones only and misses some. The sample has approximately 730,000 clones; 80% to 90% are singletons. These data are also associated with another study on human thymus T cells. That paper states: Healthy Finnish infants undergoing corrective surgery for congenital heart defects were used as donors. Resections from corrective heart surgery supplied the thymus tissue. Both thymic and peripheral blood repertoires showed apparently biased V and J usage. As related research reported, thymic repertoires overlapped highly among unrelated individuals.

The sequence was collected from a girl under two years old with a congenital heart defect. The source material was thymocytes.

The CDR3 sequence: CASSTGRSYEQYF. The CDR3 coding sequence is TGTGCCAGCAGCACAGGCCGTTCCTACGAGCAGTACTTC. The chain has TRBV11-2 and TRBJ2-7; D is perhaps TRBD1 (5 bases). This CDR3 contains 13 residues. The germline V gene encodes CDR1 SGHAT and CDR2 FQNNGV. Trimming took off 5 bases at V and 1 base at J, with 9 bases between the two ends.